Sequencing of this T cell receptor (beta chain) was carried out in a study of shared clonotypes between healthy human individuals. CDR3 length: 18 amino acids. In the naive CD8 group, cells lacked CD45RO and were positively selected for CCR7, so terminally differentiated effector memory CD45RA+ cells were left out. Produced via immunoSEQ multiplex PCR; TCRdb's table is partial and in-frame only. The sample includes around 1.9 million clones, approximately 92% of them seen just once. The chain recombines TRBV12-2 with TRBJ2-5; the DNA was not used to check the table's D call, TRBD2. TRBV12-2 is reported as a pseudogene. The sequenced material came from naive CD8+ T cells from PBMCs. This TCR derives from a man between 18 and 35 years old in good health. Some clones in this sample may be carry-over from other donors' samples. In DNA form, the CDR3 reads TGTGCAAGTCGCTTATCGATTCCTTCACGGTCCGATAAAGAGACCCAGTACTTC. Translating it yields CASRLSIPSRSDKETQYF.